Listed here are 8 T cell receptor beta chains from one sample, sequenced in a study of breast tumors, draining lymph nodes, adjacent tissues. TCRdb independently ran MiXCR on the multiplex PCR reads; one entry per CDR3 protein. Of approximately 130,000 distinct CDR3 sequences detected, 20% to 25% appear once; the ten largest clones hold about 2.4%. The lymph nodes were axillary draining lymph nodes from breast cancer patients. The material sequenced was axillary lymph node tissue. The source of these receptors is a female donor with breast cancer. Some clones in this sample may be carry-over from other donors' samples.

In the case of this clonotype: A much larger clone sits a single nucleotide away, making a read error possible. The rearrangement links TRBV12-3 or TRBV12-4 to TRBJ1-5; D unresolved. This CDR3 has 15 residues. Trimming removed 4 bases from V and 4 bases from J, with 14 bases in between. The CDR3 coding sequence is TGTGCCAGCAGTTCATCCGGTTTGGGGAATCAGCCCCAGCATTTT. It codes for CASSSSGLGNQPQHF.

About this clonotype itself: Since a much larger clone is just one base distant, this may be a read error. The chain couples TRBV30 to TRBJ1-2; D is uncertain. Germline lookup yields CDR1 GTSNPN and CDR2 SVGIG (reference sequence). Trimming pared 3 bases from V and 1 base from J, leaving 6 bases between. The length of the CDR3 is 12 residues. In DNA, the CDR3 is TGTGCCTGGAGACACGATAACTATGGCTACACCTTC. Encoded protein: CAWRHDNYGYTF.

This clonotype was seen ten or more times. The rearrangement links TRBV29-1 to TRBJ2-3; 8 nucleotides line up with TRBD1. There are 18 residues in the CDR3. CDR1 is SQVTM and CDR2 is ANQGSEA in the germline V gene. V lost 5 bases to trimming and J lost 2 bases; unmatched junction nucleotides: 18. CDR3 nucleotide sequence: TGCAGCGTTAGGGGCAGGGGGCTATCCCTCTCTCCCACAGATACGCAGTATTTT. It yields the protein CSVRGRGLSLSPTDTQYF.

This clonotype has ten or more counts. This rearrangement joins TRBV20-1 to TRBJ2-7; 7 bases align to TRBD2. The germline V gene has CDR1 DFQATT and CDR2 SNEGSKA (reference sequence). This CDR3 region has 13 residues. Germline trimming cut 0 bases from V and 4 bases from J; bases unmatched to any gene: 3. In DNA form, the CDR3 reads TGCAGTGCTAGAGATCGAGCGGGGTACGAGCAGTACTTC. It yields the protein CSARDRAGYEQYF.

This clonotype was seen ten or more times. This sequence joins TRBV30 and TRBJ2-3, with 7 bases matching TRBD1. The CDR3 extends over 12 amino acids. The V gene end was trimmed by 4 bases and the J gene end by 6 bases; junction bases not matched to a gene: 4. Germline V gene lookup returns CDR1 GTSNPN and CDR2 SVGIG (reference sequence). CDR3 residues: CAWTGGPDTQYF. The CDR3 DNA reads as TGTGCCTGGACAGGGGGACCCGATACGCAGTATTTT. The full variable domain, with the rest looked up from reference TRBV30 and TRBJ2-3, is SQTIHQWPATLVQPVGSPLSLECTVEGTSNPNLYWYRQAAGRGLQLLFYSVGIGQISSEVPQNLSASRPQDRQFILSSKKLLLSDSGFYLCAWTGGPDTQYFGPGTRLTVL.

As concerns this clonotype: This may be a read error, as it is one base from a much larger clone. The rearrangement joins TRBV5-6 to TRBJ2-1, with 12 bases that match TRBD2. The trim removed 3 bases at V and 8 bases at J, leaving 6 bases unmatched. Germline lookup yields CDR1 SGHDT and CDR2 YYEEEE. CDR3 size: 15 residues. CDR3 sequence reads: CASSSELAGGYEQFF. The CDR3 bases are TGTGCCAGCAGCTCGGAACTAGCGGGAGGATATGAGCAGTTCTTC.

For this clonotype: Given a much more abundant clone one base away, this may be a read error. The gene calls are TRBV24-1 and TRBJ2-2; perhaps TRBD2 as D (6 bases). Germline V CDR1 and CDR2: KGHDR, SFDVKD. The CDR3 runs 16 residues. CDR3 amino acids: CATSDTGTQNTGELVF. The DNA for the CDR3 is TGTGCCACCAGTGATACCGGGACTCAGAACACCGGGGAGCTGGTTTTT.

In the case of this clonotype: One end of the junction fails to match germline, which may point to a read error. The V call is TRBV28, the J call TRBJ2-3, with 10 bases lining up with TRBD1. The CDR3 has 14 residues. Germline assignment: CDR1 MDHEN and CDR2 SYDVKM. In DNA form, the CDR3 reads TGTGCCAGCAGTCTGACAGGGGGCACAGATACGCGGTATTTT. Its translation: CASSLTGGTDTRYF.